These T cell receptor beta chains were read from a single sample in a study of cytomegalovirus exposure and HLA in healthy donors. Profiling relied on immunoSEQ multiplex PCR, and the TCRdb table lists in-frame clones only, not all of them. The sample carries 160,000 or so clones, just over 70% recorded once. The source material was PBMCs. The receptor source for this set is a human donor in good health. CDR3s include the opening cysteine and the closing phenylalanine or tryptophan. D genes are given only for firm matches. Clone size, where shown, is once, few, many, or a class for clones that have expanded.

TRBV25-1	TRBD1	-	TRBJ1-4	TGTGCCAGCAGTTCTCCCGACAGGGGGCGGACTAATGAAAAACTGTTTTTT	CASSSPDRGRTNEKLFF
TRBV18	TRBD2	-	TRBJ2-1	TGTGCCAGCTCACCGGGGGGGTCGAGTAATGAGCAGTTCTTC	CASSPGGSSNEQFF
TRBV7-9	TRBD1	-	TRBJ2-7	TGTGCCAGCAGCGTGTGGGACAGGGAAAACTACGAGCAGTACTTC	CASSVWDRENYEQYF
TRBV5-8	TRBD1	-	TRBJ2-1	TGTGCCAGCAGCCTGGGGACAGGGGGTGACAATGAGCAGTTCTTC	CASSLGTGGDNEQFF
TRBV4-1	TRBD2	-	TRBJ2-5	TGCGCCAGCAGCCAAGTTGGAGCGGGGGGTCGAGAGACCCAGTACTTC	CASSQVGAGGRETQYF
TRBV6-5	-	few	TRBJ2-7	TGTGCCAGCAGTTACTCGCGGGTAACCGTCTACGAGCAGTACTTC	CASSYSRVTVYEQYF
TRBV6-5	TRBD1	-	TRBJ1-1	TGTGCCAGCAGTTATATCAGGGGGGCCACTGAAGCTTTCTTT	CASSYIRGATEAFF
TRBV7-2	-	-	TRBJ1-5	TGTGCCAGCAGCTTAGACGACAGGAGCAATCAGCCCCAGCATTTT	CASSLDDRSNQPQHF
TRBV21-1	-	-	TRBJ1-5	TGTGCCAGCAGCAAAGGGACAGGGTGGTATCAGCCCCAGCATTTT	CASSKGTGWYQPQHF
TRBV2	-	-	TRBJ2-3	TGTGCCAGCACCGCCCGGGGGTTTGATACGCAGTATTTT	CASTARGFDTQYF
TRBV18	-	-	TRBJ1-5	TGTGCCAGCTCATCGAATAGGAGGGACAATCAGCCCCAGCATTTT	CASSSNRRDNQPQHF
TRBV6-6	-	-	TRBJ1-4	TGTGCCAGCGGTCGGCAGGGAGGTGAAAAACTGTTTTTT	CASGRQGGEKLFF
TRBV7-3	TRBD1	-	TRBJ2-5	TGTGCCAGCAGCTTAGGACAGGCTAAAGGGGAGACCCAGTACTTC	CASSLGQAKGETQYF
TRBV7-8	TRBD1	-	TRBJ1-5	TGTGCCAGCAGCTCCGGGACAGAGGATCAGCCCCAGCATTTT	CASSSGTEDQPQHF
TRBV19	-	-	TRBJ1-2	TGTGCCAGTAGTACAGGGGACTATGGCTACACCTTC	CASSTGDYGYTF
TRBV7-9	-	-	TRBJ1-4	TGTGCCAGCAGCTCCCAACAGGGAACGAATGAAAAACTGTTTTTT	CASSSQQGTNEKLFF
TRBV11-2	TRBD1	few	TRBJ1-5	TGTGCCAGCAGCTCACAGGGGGTCAATCAGCCCCAGCATTTT	CASSSQGVNQPQHF
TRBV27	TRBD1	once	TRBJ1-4	TGTGCCAGCAGTCCCCTCCAGGGGGATGCTGAAAAACTGTTTTTT	CASSPLQGDAEKLFF
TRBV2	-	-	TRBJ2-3	TGTGCCAGCAGTGCTAGGGGTGGAGATACGCAGTATTTT	CASSARGGDTQYF
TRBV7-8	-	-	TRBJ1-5	TGTGCCAGCAGCTCATACACGGGGCAGCCCCAGCATTTT	CASSSYTGQPQHF
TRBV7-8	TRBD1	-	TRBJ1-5	TGTGCCAGCAGCCGCTTGGGACAGGGCCTCAATCAGCCCCAGCATTTT	CASSRLGQGLNQPQHF
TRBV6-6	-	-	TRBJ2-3	TGTGCCAGCAGTTACGGGGCTGACACAGATACGCAGTATTTT	CASSYGADTDTQYF
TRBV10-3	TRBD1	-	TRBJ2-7	TGTGCCATCAGTTCACCGCCGGGACAGGGGGGCGACGAGCAGTACTTC	CAISSPPGQGGDEQYF
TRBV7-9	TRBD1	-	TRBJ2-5	TGTGCCAGCAGCGGACGACAGGGGAGAAGAGAGACCCAGTACTTC	CASSGRQGRRETQYF
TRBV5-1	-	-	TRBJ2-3	TGCGCCAGCAGCCCGGGGGATACGCAGTATTTT	CASSPGDTQYF
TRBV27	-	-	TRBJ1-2	TGTGCCAGCAGTCCCTTGGGGGGGCCCTATGGCTACACCTTC	CASSPLGGPYGYTF
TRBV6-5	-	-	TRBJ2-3	TGTGCCAGCAGTTACTCGATCGAGCCGGTTACAGATACGCAGTATTTT	CASSYSIEPVTDTQYF
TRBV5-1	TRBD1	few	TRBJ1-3	TGCGCCAGCAGCTTCGGGACAGGGGGTGGTCGCGTATATTTT	CASSFGTGGGRVYF
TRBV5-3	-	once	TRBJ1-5	TGTGCCAGATTCAGGGGTTGCAATCAGCCCCAGCATTTT	CARFRGCNQPQHF
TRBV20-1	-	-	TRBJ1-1	TGCAGTGCGCGCAAATGGGCAGAAGCTTTCTTT	CSARKWAEAFF
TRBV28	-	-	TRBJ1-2	TGTGCCAGCAGTTTTTTGGGAAGGGGGAACTATGGCTACACCTTC	CASSFLGRGNYGYTF
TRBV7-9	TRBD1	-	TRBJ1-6	TGTGCCAGCAGCTTATCGGGACAGGGTAATTCACCCCTCCACTTT	CASSLSGQGNSPLHF
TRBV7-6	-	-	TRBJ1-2	TGTGCCAGCAGCTTAGCAAGCGGGGGGGCCTATGGCTACACCTTC	CASSLASGGAYGYTF
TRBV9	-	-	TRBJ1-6	TGTGCCAGCAACTCCCCAAGCTCCTATAATTCACCCCCCCACTTT	CASNSPSSYNSPPHF
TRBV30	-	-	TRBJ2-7	TGTGCCTGGAGTGTATCGTACGAGCAGTACTTC	CAWSVSYEQYF
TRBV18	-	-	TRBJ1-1	TGTGCCAGCTCACCAAGCGACAGAACTGAAGCTTTCTTT	CASSPSDRTEAFF
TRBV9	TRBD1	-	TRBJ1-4	TGTGCCAGCAGCTCCAGGACAGGGGAAGATGAAAAACTGTTTTTT	CASSSRTGEDEKLFF